These 15 T cell receptor beta chains were all obtained from the same sample, sequenced in a study of blood T cells in healthy people across ages. Next came a second PCR, run for 7 to 11 cycles, which used a sample-barcoded 5' primer along with a J-beta primer mix. TCRdb reprocessed the 5' RACE reads via MiXCR and lists one record per CDR3 protein. The sample contains hundreds of thousands of distinct CDR3 sequences, less than 35% of which appear only once. Sequencing was carried out using blood. The receptors stem from a woman at least 80 years old in good health.

This clonotype occurred many times. The genes are TRBV3-1 and TRBJ2-7, with D possibly being TRBD1 or TRBD2 (5 bases each). CDR1 is LGHDT, CDR2 YNNKEL, per germline (reference sequence). The CDR3 covers 15 residues. Trimming removed 4 bases at V and 5 bases at J, with 18 bases between. CDR3 amino acids: CASSRVRSGLNEQYF. Here the CDR3 DNA reads TGTGCCAGCAGCCGGGTTCGGTCGGGGCTCAACGAGCAGTACTTC.

At least ten counts were recorded for this clonotype. The chain uses TRBV28 and TRBJ1-2; D gene ambiguous. V was clipped by 6 bases and J by 12 bases, with 26 bases between them. Germline loops: CDR1 MDHEN, CDR2 SYDVKM. The CDR3 loop spans 15 amino acids. The CDR3 protein is CASRLSGGVLTGDTF. The DNA for the CDR3 is TGTGCCAGCAGACTTTCAGGCGGAGTTTTAACCGGGGACACCTTC.

The chain employs TRBV5-1 and TRBJ2-3; D remains unclear. This CDR3 region has 13 residues. Germline loops: CDR1 SGHRS, CDR2 YFSETQ. V shed 5 bases and J shed 2 bases, with 9 bases lying between them. The CDR3 spells CASRAGPTDTQYF. The CDR3 bases are TGCGCCAGCAGAGCCGGACCCACAGATACGCAGTATTTT.

This clonotype was found a few times. The genes are TRBV27 and TRBJ1-2; 8 bases match TRBD1. CDR1 and CDR2 (germline): MNHEY, SMNVEV (reference sequence). Losses at the gene ends were 4 bases for V and 5 bases for J; bases not matched to a gene: 9. CDR3 length equals 15 residues. This chain's CDR3 is CASSSAGDRGYGYTF. CDR3 in DNA: TGTGCCAGCAGTTCCGCGGGAGACAGGGGTTATGGCTACACCTTC.

This clonotype has just a few counts. V is TRBV3-1 and J is TRBJ1-2; D ambiguous. Germline CDR1 is LGHDT and CDR2 is YNNKEL (reference sequence). Trimming stripped 1 base from V and 6 bases from J, with 6 bases between. This CDR3 spans 12 amino acids. The CDR3: CASSQAVDGYTF. CDR3 nucleotides: TGTGCCAGCAGCCAAGCCGTGGATGGCTACACCTTC.

Comments on this clonotype: This could be a read error, since a much larger clone is one nucleotide away. CDR3 DNA: TGTGCCAGCAGGGAAAGACAGGGGTACAATGAGCAGTACTTC. Residues: CASRERQGYNEQYF. This chain uses TRBV6-1 with TRBJ2-5; 8 positions match TRBD1. Germline CDR1 reads MNHNS; CDR2 reads SASEGT. The CDR3 is 14 amino acids. The J segment lost 11 bases and the V segment lost 6 bases, leaving 14 bases of the junction unmatched.

This clonotype has just a few counts. This chain links TRBV6-2 or TRBV6-3 with TRBJ2-7; 10 bases agree with TRBD2. This CDR3 is built from 16 residues. V lost 2 bases, J lost 9 bases, and 13 bases stayed unmatched. Germline lookup yields CDR1 MNHEY and CDR2 SVGEGT. The CDR3 spells CASSYRPLAGNVGQYF. The CDR3 DNA follows: TGTGCCAGCAGTTACCGGCCACTAGCGGGGAACGTTGGGCAGTACTTC.

About this clonotype itself: A clone one base away is much larger, so this may be a read error. V and J are TRBV4-3 and TRBJ1-1; D unresolved. Germline V gene sequence: CDR1 LGHNA, CDR2 YSLEER. The CDR3 is 14 residues long. CDR3 nucleotides: TGCGCCGGCAGCCAAGATTGGGGTAGGACTGAAGCTTTCTTT. Translation: CAGSQDWGRTEAFF.

This clonotype was seen many times. The V call is TRBV18, the J call TRBJ2-7; D may be TRBD1 (9 bases). This CDR3 comprises 15 residues. The germline CDR1 and CDR2 sequences are KGHSH and LQKENI. The ends were cut back, 3 bases at V and 3 bases at J, with 15 bases in the middle. CDR3 sequence (DNA): TGTGCCAGCTCACCTGGGACAGGGACTAGCTACGAGCAGTACTTC. Protein: CASSPGTGTSYEQYF.

The sample holds many counts of this clonotype. The V gene is TRBV7-2, the J gene TRBJ2-5; D might be TRBD2 (6 bases). The CDR3 covers 15 residues. V was trimmed by 1 base and J by 9 bases, leaving 18 bases between them. Germline lookup yields CDR1 SGHTA and CDR2 FQGNSA. The CDR3 sequence is CASSLGLQLERAQYF. The CDR3 DNA follows: TGTGCCAGCAGCTTAGGACTACAACTTGAGCGGGCCCAGTACTTC.

This clonotype showed up just a few times. The chain is built from TRBV3-1 and TRBJ1-5; the match to TRBD1 covers 7 bases. The CDR3 is 15 amino acids. Losses at the gene ends were 0 bases for V and 4 bases for J; bases not matched to a gene: 3. Germline V lookup: CDR1 LGHDT, CDR2 YNNKEL (reference sequence). The CDR3, as DNA: TGTGCCAGCAGCCAAGAACAGGGGAGGAATCAGCCCCAGCATTTT. Its protein is CASSQEQGRNQPQHF. The whole variable domain, remainder taken from reference TRBV3-1 and TRBJ1-5, is DTAVSQTPKYLVTQMGNDKSIKCEQNLGHDTMYWYKQDSKKFLKIMFSYNNKELIINETVPNRFSPKSPDKAHLNLHINSLELGDSAVYFCASSQEQGRNQPQHFGDGTRLSIL.

This clonotype was seen many times. This chain uses TRBV27 with TRBJ2-3; maybe TRBD1 (5 bases). Germline CDR1 MNHEY, CDR2 SMNVEV (reference sequence). The CDR3 totals 16 residues. Trimming stripped 4 bases from V and 1 base from J, with 15 bases between. The CDR3 DNA reads TGTGCCAGCAGTTCTGGGTCAGGGTTGGGCACAGATACGCAGTATTTT. This codes for CASSSGSGLGTDTQYF.

The gene calls are TRBV6-2 or TRBV6-3 and TRBJ1-2; D uncertain. CDR3 size: 14 residues. The V end was cut by 6 bases, the J end by 0 bases, with 11 bases between. CDR1 MNHEY and CDR2 SVGEGT come from the germline V gene. CDR3 in amino acids: CASRLQITNYGYTF. The CDR3 DNA reads as TGTGCCAGCAGATTACAGATTACTAACTATGGCTACACCTTC.

The gene calls are TRBV7-2 and TRBJ2-3; D unresolved. V gave up 1 base and J gave up 2 bases, with 10 bases separating them. CDR1 and CDR2 from the germline V gene are SGHTA and FQGNSA. There are 15 residues in the CDR3. The DNA of the CDR3 is TGTGCCAGCAGCTTAGAGATAGGGAACACAGATACGCAGTATTTT. Protein: CASSLEIGNTDTQYF. The full variable domain, rest sourced from reference TRBV7-2 and TRBJ2-3, is GAGVSQSPSNKVTEKGKDVELRCDPISGHTALYWYRQSLGQGLEFLIYFQGNSAPDKSGLPSDRFSAERTGGSVSTLTIQRTQQEDSAVYLCASSLEIGNTDTQYFGPGTRLTVL.

A word on this clonotype: This may be a read error, as it is one base from a much larger clone. This CDR3 is CASSPPGRTETQYF. The CDR3 region has the DNA TGTGCCAGCAGCCCCCCTGGGCGGACGGAGACCCAGTACTTC. The V call is TRBV7-2, the J call TRBJ2-5, with D unclear. Trimming stripped 5 bases from V and 5 bases from J, with 15 bases between. CDR3 length: 14 amino acids. The V gene's germline CDR1 is SGHTA and CDR2 FQGNSA.